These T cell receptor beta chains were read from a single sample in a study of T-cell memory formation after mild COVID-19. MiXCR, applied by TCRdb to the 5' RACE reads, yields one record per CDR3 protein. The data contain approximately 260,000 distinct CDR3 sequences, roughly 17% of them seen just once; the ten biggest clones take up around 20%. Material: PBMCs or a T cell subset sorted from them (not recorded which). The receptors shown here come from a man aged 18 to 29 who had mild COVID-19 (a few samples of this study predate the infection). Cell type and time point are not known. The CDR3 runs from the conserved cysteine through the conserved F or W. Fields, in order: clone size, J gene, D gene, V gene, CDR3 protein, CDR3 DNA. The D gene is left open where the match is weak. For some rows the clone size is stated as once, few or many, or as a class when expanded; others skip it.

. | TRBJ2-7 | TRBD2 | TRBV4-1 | CASSHTSGGYEQYF | TGCGCCAGCAGCCACACTAGCGGGGGGTACGAGCAGTACTTC
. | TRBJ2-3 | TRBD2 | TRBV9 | CASSVAASGAGGTDTQYF | TGTGCCAGCAGCGTAGCCGCTTCCGGGGCGGGGGGGACAGATACGCAGTATTTT
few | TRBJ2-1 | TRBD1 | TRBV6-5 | CASSYVRGTVYNEQFF | TGTGCCAGCAGTTACGTTAGGGGGACAGTTTACAATGAGCAGTTCTTC
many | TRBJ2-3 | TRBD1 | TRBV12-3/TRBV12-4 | CASSLDRQGSTDTQYF | TGTGCCAGCAGTCTCGATCGACAGGGGAGCACAGATACGCAGTATTTT
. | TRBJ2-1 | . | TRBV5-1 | CASSRGGRRNEQFF | TGCGCCAGCAGCAGGGGGGGGCGTCGCAATGAGCAGTTCTTC
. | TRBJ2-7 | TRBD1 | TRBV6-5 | CASSSTGTGSWYEQYF | TGTGCCAGCAGCTCGACTGGGACAGGGAGTTGGTACGAGCAGTACTTC
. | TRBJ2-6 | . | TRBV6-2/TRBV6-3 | CASTHGGSGANVLTF | TGTGCCAGCACCCACGGGGGATCTGGGGCCAACGTCCTGACTTTC
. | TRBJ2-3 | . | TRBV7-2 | CASSLAGHLQYF | TGTGCCAGCAGCTTAGCGGGACATTTGCAGTATTTT
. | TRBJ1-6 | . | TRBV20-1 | CSARPLKRGHGGNSPLHF | TGCAGTGCTAGACCACTCAAACGGGGGCATGGGGGGAATTCACCCCTCCACTTT
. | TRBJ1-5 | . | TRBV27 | CASKGKVWSNQPQHF | TGTGCCAGCAAGGGGAAGGTTTGGAGCAATCAGCCCCAGCATTTT
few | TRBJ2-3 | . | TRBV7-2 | CASSLVRRGTQYF | TGTGCCAGCAGCTTAGTGCGGCGGGGTACGCAGTATTTT